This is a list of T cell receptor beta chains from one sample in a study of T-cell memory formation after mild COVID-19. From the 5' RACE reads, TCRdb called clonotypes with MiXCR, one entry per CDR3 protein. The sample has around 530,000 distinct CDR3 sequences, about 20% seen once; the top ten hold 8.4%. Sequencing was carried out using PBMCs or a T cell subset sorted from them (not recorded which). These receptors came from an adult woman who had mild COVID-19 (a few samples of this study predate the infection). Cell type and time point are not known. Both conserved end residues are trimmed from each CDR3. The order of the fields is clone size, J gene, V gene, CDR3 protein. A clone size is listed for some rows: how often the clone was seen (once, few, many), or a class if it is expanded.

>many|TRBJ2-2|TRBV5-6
ASSLVASGDTGELF
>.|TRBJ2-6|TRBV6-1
ASSEARLGASSGANVLT
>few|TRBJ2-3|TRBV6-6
ASSYLQGFTDTQY
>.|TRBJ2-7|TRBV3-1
ASSLSPAEGGYEQY
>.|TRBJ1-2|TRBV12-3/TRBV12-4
ASSLAIARVAYGYT
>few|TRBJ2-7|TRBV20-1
SASDQEFYEQY
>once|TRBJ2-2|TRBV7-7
ASSFDRTTGELF
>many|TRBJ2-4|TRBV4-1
ASSHLTSGHNIQY
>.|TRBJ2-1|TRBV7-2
ASSLGPVAEQF
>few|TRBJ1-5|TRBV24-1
ATSDRTGRGYQPQH
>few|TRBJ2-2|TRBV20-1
SARDHWGTGELF
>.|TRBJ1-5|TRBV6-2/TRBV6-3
ASSKAPMGGNQPQH
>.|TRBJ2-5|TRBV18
ASSPPTGTQY
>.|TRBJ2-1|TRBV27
ASSTTSGRASNEQF
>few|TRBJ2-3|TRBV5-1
ASSEGSPDTQY
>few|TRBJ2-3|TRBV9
ASSVASGGRTGSTDTQY
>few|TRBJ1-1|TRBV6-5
ASSASWRRTEAF
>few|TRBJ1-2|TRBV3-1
ASSLPTGVGYT
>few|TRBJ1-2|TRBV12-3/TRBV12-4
ASSLTGGSYT
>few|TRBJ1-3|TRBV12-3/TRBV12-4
ASSYYRGNRNTIY
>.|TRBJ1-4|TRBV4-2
ASSQEKTGRSEKLF
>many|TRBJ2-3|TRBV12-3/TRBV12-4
ASTGQILDTQY
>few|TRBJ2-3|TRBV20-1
SAPGVASGSLSDTQY
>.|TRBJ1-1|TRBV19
VSTSGVGGNTEAF
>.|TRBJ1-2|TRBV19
ASSMGTKQGNYGYT
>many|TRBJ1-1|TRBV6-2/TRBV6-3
ASSDDRGGGTEAF
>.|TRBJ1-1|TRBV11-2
ASSLSSGPNTEAF
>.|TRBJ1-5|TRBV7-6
ASSLGQGISSNQPQH
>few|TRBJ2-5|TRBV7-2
ASSFSGSSGTQY
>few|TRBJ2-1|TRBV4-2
ASSQAGTSGGEQF
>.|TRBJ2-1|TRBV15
ATTAPPYNEQF
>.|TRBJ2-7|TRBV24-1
ATSDRTSGRSEQY
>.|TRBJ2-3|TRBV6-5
ASSSPGRGRDTQY
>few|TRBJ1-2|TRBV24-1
ATSDAGIDYGYT
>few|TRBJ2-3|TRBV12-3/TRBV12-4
ASSPSGHTDTQY
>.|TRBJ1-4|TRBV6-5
ASGLSTGDRLF
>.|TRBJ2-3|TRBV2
ASSDTLAGGQY
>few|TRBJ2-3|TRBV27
ASSPGQWSTDTQY
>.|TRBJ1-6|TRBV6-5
ASSPALSYNSPLH
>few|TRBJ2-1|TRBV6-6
ASSYGGTSGRNWEQF
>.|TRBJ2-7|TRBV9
ASSEASSGTLNYEQY
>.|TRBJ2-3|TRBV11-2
ASIGGGTDTQY
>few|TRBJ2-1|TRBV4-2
ASSQGASLYNEQF
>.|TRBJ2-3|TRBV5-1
ASSLEGTSGRGTDTQY
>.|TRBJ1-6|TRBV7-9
ASSLETNSPLH